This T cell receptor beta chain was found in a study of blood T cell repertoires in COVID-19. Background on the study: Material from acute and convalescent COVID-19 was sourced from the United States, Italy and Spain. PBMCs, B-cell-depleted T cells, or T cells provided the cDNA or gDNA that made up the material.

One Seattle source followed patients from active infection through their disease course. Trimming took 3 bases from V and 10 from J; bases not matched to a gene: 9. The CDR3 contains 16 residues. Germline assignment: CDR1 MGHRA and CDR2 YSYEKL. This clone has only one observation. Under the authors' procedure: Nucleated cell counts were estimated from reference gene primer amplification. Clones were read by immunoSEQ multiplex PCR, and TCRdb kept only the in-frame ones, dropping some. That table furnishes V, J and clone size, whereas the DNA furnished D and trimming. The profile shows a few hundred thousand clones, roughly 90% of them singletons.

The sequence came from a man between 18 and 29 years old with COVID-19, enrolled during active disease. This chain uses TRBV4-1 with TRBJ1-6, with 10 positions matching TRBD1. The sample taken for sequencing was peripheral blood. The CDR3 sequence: CASSHYRDRGGSPLHF. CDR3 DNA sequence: TGCGCCAGCAGCCATTACCGGGACAGGGGTGGGTCACCCCTCCACTTT.